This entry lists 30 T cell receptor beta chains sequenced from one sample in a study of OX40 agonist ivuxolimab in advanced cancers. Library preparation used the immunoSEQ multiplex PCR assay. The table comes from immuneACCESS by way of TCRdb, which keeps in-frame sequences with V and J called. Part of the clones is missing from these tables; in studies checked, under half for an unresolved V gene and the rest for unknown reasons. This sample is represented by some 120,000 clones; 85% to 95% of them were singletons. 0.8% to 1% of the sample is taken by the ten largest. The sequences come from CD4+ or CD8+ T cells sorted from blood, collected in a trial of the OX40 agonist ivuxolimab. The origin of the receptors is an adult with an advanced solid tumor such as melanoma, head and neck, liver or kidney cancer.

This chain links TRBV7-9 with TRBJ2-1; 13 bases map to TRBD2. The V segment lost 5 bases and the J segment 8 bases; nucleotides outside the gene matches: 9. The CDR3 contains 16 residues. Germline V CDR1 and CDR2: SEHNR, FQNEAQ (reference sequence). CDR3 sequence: CASSRTGTSGTDEQFF. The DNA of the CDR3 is TGTGCCAGCAGCCGGACCGGGACTAGCGGGACCGATGAGCAGTTCTTC. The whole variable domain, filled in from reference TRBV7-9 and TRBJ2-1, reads DTGVSQNPRHKITKRGQNVTFRCDPISEHNRLYWYRQTLGQGPEFLTYFQNEAQLEKSRLLSDRFSAERPKGSFSTLEIQRTEQGDSAMYLCASSRTGTSGTDEQFFGPGTRLTVL.

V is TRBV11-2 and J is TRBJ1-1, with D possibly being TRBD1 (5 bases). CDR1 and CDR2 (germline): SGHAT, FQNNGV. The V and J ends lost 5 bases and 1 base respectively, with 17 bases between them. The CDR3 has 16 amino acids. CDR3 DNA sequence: TGTGCCAGCAGCCCGTTAATTACAGGCCCGAACACTGAAGCTTTCTTT. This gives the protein CASSPLITGPNTEAFF. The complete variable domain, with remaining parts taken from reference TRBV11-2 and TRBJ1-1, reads EAGVAQSPRYKIIEKRQSVAFWCNPISGHATLYWYQQILGQGPKLLIQFQNNGVVDDSQLPKDRFSAERLKGVDSTLKIQPAKLEDSAVYLCASSPLITGPNTEAFFGQGTRLTVV.

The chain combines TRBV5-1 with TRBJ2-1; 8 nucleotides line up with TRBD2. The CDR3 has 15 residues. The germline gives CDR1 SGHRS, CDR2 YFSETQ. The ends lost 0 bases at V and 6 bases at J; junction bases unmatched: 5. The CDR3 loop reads CASSLDRTSGNEQFF. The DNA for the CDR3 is TGCGCCAGCAGCTTGGATCGTACTAGCGGCAATGAGCAGTTCTTC.

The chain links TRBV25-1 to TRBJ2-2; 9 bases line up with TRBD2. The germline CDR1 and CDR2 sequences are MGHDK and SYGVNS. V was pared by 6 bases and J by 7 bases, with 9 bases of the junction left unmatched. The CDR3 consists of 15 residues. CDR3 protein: CASSSAGGRVGELFF. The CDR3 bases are TGTGCCAGCAGCTCAGCGGGGGGCCGGGTCGGGGAGCTGTTTTTT. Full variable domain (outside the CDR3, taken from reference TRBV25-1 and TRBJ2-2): EADIYQTPRYLVIGTGKKITLECSQTMGHDKMYWYQQDPGMELHLIHYSYGVNSTEKGDLSSESTVSRIRTEHFPLTLESARPSHTSQYLCASSSAGGRVGELFFGEGSRLTVL.

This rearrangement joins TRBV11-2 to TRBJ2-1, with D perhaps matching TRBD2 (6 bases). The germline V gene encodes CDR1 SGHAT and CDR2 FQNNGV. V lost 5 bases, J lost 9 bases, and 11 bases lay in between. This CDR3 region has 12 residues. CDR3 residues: CASSPTSFEQFF. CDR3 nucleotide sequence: TGTGCCAGCAGCCCCACTAGCTTTGAGCAGTTCTTC.

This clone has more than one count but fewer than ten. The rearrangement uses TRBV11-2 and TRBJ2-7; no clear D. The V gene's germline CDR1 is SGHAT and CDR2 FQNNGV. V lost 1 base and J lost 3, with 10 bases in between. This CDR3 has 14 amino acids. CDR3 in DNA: TGTGCCAGCAGCTTAGGCCCCTCGGGCTACGAGCAGTACTTC. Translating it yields CASSLGPSGYEQYF.

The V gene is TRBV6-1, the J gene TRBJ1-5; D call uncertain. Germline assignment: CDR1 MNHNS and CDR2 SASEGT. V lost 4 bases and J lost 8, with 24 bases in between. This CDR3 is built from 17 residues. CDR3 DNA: TGTGCCAGCAGTGCCCGAAATAGTTACAGTGCCGCAGAGCCCCAGCATTTT. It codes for CASSARNSYSAAEPQHF.

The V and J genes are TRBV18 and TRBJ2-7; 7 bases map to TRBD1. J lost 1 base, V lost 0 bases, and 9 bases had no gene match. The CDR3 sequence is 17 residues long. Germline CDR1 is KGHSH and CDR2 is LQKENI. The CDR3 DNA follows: TGTGCCAGCTCACCACCTGGACAGGTCTTCGGATCCTACGAGCAGTACTTC. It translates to CASSPPGQVFGSYEQYF.

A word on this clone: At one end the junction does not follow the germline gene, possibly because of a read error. CDR3 residues: CASSVAEGVTDTQYF. The CDR3 nucleotides are TGTGCCAGCAGCGTAGCGGAGGGGGTCACAGATACGCAGTATTTT. The chain recombines TRBV7-2 with TRBJ2-3, with D perhaps assigned TRBD1 or TRBD2 (6 bases each). Germline assignment: CDR1 SGHTA and CDR2 FQGNSA. The CDR3 consists of 15 residues.

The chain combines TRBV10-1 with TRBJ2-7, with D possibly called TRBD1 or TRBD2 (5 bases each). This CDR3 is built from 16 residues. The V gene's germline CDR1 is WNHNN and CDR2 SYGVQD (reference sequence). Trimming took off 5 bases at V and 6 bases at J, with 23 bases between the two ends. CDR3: CASSTGTLENALEQYF. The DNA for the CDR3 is TGCGCCAGCAGTACCGGGACGCTCGAAAACGCCCTCGAGCAGTACTTC.

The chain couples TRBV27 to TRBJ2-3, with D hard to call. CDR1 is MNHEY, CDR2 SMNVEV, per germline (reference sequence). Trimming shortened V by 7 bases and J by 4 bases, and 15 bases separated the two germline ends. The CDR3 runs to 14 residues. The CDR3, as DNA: TGTGCCAGCATCCCGACTTGGTTGTCAGATACGCAGTATTTT. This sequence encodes CASIPTWLSDTQYF.

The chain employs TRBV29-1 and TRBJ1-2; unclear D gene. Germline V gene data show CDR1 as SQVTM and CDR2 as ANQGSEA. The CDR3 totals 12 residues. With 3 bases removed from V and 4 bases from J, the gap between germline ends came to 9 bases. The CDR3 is CSVDREGYGYTF. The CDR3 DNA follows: TGCAGCGTTGATAGAGAGGGCTATGGCTACACCTTC.

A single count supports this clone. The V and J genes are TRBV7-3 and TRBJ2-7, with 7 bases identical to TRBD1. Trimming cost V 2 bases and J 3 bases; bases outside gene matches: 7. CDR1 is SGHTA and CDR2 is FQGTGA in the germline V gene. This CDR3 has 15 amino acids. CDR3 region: CASSLGDRAIYEQYF. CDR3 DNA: TGTGCCAGCAGCTTAGGTGACAGGGCAATCTACGAGCAGTACTTC.

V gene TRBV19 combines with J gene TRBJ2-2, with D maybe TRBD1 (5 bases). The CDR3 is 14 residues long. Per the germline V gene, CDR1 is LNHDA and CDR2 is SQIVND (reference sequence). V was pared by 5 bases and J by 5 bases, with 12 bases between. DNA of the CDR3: TGTGCCAGTAGTTCCCGACAGATTACCGGGGAGCTGTTTTTT. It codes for CASSSRQITGELFF.

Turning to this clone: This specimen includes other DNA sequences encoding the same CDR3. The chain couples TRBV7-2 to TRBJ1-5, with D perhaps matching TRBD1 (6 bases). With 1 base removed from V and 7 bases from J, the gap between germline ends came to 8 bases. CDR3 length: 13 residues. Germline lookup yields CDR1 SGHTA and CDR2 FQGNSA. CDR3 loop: CASSLEGGQPQHF. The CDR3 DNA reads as TGTGCCAGCAGCTTAGAGGGGGGGCAGCCCCAGCATTTT.

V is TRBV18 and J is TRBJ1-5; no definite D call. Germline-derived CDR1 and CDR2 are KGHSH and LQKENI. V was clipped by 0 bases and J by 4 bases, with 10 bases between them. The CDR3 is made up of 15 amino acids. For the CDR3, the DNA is TGTGCCAGCTCACCACCAAAGGGTCAGAATCAGCCCCAGCATTTT. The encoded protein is CASSPPKGQNQPQHF.

In DNA form, the CDR3 reads TGTGCCAGCAGCTTGGGGCAGACCAGGGCCGGGGAGCTGTTTTTT. Translation: CASSLGQTRAGELFF. V gene TRBV5-6 combines with J gene TRBJ2-2, with a weak D call TRBD1 (5 bases). The CDR3 covers 15 residues. Germline assignment: CDR1 SGHDT and CDR2 YYEEEE. Trimming took 0 bases from V and 6 from J, leaving 12 bases between them.

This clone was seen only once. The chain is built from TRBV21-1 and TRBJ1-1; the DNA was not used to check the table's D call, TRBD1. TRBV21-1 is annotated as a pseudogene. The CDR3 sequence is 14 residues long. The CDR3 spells CASSKGQGKNEAFF. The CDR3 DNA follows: TGTGCCAGCAGCAAGGGACAGGGAAAGAATGAAGCTTTCTTT.

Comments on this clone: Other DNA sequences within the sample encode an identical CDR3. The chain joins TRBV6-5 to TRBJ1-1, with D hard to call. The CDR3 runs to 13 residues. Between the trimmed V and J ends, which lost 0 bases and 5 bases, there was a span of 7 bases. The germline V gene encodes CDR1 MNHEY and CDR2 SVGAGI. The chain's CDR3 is CASSYSKNTEAFF. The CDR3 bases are TGTGCCAGCAGTTACTCGAAGAATACTGAAGCTTTCTTT.

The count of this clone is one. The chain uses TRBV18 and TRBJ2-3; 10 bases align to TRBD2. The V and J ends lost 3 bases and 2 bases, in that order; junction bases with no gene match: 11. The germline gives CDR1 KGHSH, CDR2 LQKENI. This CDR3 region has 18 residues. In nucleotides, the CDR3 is TGTGCCAGCTCACCTGGGCGGACTAGCGGAGCCTTCACAGATACGCAGTATTTT. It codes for CASSPGRTSGAFTDTQYF.

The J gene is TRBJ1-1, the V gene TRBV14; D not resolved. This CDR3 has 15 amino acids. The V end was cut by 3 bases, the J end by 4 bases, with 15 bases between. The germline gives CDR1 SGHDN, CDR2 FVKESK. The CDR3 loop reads CASSQSGFGFTEAFF. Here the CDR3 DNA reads TGTGCCAGCAGCCAGTCGGGGTTTGGTTTCACTGAAGCTTTCTTT.

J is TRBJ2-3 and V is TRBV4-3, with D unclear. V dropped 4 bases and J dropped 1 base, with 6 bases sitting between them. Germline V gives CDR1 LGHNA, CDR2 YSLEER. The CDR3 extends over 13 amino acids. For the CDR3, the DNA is TGCGCCAGCAGCCCACCTGGCACAGATACGCAGTATTTT. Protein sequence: CASSPPGTDTQYF.

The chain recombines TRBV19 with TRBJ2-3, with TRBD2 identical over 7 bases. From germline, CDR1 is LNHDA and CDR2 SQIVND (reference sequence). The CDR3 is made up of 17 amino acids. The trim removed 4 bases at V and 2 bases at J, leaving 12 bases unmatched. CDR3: CASSTRYSAGVTDTQYF. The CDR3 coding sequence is TGTGCCAGTAGTACAAGATATAGTGCGGGAGTCACAGATACGCAGTATTTT.

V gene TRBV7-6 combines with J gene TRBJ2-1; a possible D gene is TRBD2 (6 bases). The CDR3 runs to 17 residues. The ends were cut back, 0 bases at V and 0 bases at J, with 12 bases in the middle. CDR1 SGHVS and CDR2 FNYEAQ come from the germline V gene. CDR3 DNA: TGTGCCAGCAGCTTAGCGGAGGGGCGGTACTCCTACAATGAGCAGTTCTTC. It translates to CASSLAEGRYSYNEQFF. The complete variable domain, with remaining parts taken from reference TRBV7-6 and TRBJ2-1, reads GAGVSQSPRYKVTKRGQDVALRCDPISGHVSLYWYRQALGQGPEFLTYFNYEAQQDKSGLPNDRFSAERPEGSISTLTIQRTEQRDSAMYRCASSLAEGRYSYNEQFFGPGTRLTVL.

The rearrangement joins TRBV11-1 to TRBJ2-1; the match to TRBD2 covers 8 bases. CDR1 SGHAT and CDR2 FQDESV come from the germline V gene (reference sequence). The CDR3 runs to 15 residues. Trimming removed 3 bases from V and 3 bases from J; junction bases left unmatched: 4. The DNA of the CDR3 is TGTGCCAGCAGCTTGCGAGCGGGAGTCTACAATGAGCAGTTCTTC. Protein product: CASSLRAGVYNEQFF.

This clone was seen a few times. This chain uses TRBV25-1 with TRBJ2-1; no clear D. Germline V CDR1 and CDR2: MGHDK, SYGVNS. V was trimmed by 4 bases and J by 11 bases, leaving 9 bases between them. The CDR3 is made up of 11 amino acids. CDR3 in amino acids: CASSVQVKQFF. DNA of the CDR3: TGTGCCAGCAGTGTGCAGGTAAAGCAGTTCTTC.

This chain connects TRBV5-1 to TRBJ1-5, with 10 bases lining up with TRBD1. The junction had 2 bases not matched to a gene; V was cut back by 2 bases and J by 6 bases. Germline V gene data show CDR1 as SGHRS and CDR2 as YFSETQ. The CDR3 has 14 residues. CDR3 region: CASSFGTGVQPQHF. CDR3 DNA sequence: TGCGCCAGCAGCTTCGGGACAGGGGTTCAGCCCCAGCATTTT.

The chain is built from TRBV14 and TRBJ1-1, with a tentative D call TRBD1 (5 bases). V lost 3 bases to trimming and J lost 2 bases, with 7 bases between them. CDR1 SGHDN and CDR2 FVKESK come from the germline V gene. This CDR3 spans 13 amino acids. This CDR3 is CASSHGGNTEAFF. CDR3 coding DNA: TGTGCCAGCAGCCATGGGGGTAACACTGAAGCTTTCTTT.

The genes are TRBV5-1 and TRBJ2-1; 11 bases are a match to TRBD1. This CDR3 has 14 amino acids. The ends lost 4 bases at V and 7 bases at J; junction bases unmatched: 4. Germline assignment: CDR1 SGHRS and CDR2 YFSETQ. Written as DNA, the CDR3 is TGCGCCAGCAGCCTGGGACAGGGGGTTAATGAGCAGTTCTTC. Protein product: CASSLGQGVNEQFF. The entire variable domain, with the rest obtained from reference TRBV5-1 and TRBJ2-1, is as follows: KAGVTQTPRYLIKTRGQQVTLSCSPISGHRSVSWYQQTPGQGLQFLFEYFSETQRNKGNFPGRFSGRQFSNSRSEMNVSTLELGDSALYLCASSLGQGVNEQFFGPGTRLTVL.

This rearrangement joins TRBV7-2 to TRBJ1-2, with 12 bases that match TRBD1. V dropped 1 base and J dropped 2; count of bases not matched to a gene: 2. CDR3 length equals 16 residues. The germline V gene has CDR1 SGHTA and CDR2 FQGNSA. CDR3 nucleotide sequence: TGTGCCAGCAGCTTAGTTGGGACAGGGGGCAACTATGGCTACACCTTC. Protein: CASSLVGTGGNYGYTF. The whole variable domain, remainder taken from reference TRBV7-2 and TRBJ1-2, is GAGVSQSPSNKVTEKGKDVELRCDPISGHTALYWYRQSLGQGLEFLIYFQGNSAPDKSGLPSDRFSAERTGGSVSTLTIQRTQQEDSAVYLCASSLVGTGGNYGYTFGSGTRLTVV.